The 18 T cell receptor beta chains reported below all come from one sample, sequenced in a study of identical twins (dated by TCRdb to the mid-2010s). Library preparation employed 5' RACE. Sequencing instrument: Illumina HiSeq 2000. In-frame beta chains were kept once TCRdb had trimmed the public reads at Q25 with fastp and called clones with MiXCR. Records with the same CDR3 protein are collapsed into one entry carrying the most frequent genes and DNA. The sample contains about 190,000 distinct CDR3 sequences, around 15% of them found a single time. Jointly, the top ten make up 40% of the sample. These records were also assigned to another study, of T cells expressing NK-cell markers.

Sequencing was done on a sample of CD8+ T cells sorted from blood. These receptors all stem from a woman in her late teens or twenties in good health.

The CDR3 sequence: CASSPGTSGSWGGYNEQFF. The DNA for the CDR3 is TGTGCCAGCAGCCCTGGGACTAGCGGGAGCTGGGGGGGCTACAATGAGCAGTTCTTC. The chain joins TRBV9 to TRBJ2-1, with 14 positions matching TRBD2. The CDR3 is 19 amino acids. Germline trimming cut 4 bases from V and 3 bases from J; bases unmatched to any gene: 12. Germline assignment: CDR1 SGDLS and CDR2 YYNGEE.

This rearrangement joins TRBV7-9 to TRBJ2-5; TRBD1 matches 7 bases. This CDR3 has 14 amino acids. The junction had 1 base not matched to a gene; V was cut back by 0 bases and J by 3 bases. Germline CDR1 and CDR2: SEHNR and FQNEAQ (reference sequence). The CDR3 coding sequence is TGTGCCAGCAGCTTAGCTCAGGGGGAAGAGACCCAGTACTTC. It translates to CASSLAQGEETQYF.

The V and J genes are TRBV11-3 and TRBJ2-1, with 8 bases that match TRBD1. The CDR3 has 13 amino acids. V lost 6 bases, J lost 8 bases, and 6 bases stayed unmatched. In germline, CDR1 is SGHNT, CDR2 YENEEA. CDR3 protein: CASSFQGADEQFF. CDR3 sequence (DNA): TGTGCCAGCAGTTTTCAGGGGGCCGATGAGCAGTTCTTC.

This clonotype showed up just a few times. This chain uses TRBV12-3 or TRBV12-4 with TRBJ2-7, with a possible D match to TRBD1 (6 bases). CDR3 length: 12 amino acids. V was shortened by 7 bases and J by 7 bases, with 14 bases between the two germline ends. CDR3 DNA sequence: TGTGCCAGCAAAGCAGGGGTACGGGAGCAGTACTTC. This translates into CASKAGVREQYF.

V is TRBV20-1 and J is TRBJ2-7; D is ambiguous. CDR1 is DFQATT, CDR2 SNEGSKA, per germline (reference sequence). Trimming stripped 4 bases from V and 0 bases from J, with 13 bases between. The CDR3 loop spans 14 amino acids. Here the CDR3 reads CSAITASNSYEQYF. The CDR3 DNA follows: TGCAGTGCTATAACAGCCTCTAACTCCTACGAGCAGTACTTC.

CDR3 residues: CAISEWRGGLKYGYTF. Written as DNA, the CDR3 is TGTGCCATCAGTGAGTGGAGAGGGGGCCTCAAGTATGGCTACACCTTC. The chain carries TRBV10-3 and TRBJ1-2; TRBD1 matches 7 bases. V shed 1 base, J shed 5 bases, and the junction held 10 bases outside the gene matches. This CDR3 comprises 16 residues. Per the germline V gene, CDR1 is ENHRY and CDR2 is SYGVKD.

The CDR3 is CASSLQGSLGSSYEQYF. The CDR3 DNA follows: TGTGCCAGCAGCTTACAAGGATCTTTAGGCAGCTCCTACGAGCAGTACTTC. The V call is TRBV11-2, the J call TRBJ2-7; D is unclear. The CDR3 spans 17 residues. Germline assignment: CDR1 SGHAT and CDR2 FQNNGV. V shed 2 bases and J shed 0 bases, with 17 bases lying between them.

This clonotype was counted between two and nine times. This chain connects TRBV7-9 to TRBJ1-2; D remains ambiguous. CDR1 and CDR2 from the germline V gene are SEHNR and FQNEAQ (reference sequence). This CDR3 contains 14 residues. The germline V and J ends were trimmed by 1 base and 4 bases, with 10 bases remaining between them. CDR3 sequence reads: CASSLVQSSYGYTF. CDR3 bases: TGTGCCAGCAGCTTAGTTCAGTCCTCCTATGGCTACACCTTC.

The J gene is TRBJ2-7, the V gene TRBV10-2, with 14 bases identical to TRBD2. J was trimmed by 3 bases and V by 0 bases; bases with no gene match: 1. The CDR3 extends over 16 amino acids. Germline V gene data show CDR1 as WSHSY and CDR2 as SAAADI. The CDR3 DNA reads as TGCGCCAGCAGTGAGTCGGGACTAGCGGGAGACTACGAGCAGTACTTC. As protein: CASSESGLAGDYEQYF.

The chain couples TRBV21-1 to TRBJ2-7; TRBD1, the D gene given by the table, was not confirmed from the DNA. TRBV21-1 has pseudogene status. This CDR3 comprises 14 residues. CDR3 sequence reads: CASSGTGVIDEQYF. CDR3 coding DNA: TGTGCCAGCAGCGGGACAGGGGTTATCGACGAGCAGTACTTC.

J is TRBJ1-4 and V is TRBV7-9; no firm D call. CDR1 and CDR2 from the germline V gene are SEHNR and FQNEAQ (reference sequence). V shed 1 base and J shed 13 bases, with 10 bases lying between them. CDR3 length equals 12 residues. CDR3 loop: CASSLGQELLFF. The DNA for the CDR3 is TGTGCCAGCAGCTTAGGACAAGAGTTACTGTTTTTT.

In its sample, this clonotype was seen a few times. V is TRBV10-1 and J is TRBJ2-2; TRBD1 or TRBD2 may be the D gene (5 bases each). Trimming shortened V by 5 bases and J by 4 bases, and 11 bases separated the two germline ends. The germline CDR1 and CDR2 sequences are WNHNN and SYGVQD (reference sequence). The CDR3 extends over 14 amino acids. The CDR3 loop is CASSPTGTTGELFF. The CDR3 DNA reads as TGCGCCAGCAGTCCGACGGGGACCACCGGGGAGCTGTTTTTT.

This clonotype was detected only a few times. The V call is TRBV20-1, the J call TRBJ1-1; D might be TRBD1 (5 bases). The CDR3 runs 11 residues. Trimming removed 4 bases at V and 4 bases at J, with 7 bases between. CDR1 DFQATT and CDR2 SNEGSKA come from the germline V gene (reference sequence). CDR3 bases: TGCAGTGCTACGGGGGGCACTGAAGCTTTCTTT. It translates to CSATGGTEAFF.

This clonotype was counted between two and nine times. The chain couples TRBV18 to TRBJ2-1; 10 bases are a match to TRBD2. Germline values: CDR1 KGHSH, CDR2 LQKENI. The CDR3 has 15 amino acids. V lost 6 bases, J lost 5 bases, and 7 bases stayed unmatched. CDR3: CASSGLAVTNNEQFF. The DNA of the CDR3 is TGTGCCAGCTCCGGACTAGCGGTAACCAACAATGAGCAGTTCTTC.

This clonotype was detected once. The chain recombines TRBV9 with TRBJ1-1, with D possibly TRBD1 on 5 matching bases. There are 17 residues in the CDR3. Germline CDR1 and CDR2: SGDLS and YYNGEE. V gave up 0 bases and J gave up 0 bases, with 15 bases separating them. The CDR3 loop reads CASSVGGGAGLNTEAFF. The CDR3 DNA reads TGTGCCAGCAGCGTAGGAGGTGGGGCAGGGCTGAACACTGAAGCTTTCTTT.

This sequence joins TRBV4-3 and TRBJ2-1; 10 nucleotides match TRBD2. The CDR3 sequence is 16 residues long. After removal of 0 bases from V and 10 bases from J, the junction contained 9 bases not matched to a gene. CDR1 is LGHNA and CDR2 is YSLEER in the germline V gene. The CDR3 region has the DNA TGCGCCAGCAGCCAAGATAGGCTAGCGGGAGCATGGGAGCAGTTCTTC. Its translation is CASSQDRLAGAWEQFF.

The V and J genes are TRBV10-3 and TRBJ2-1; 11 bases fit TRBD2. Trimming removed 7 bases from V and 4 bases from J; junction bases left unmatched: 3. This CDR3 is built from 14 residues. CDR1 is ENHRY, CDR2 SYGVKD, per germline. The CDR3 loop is CAITSGGLYNEQFF. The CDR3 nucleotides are TGTGCCATCACTAGCGGGGGGTTGTACAATGAGCAGTTCTTC.

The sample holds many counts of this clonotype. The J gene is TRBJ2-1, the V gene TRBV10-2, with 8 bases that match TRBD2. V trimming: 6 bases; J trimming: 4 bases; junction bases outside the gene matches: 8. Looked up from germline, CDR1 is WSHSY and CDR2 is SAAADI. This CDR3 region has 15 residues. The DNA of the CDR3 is TGCGCCAGCAGCCACTTCGCGGGAGGATACAATGAGCAGTTCTTC. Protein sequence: CASSHFAGGYNEQFF.